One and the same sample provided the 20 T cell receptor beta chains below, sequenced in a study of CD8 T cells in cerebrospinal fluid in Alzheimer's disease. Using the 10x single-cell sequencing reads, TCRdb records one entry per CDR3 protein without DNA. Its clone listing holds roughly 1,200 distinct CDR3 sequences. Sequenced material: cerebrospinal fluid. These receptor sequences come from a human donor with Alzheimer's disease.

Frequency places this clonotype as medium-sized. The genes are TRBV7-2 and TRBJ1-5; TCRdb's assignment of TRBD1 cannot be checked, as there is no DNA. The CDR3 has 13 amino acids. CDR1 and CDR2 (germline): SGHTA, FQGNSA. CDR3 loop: CASSPDRDQPQHF.

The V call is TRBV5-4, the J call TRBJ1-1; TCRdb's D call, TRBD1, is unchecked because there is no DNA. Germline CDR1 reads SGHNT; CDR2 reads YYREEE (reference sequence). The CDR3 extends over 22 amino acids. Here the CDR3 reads CASSLGVPGQGFAGLSGAEAFF.

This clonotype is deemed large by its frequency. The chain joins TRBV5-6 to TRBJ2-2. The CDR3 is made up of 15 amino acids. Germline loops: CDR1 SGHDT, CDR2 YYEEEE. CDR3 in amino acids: CASSYGLPNTGELFF.

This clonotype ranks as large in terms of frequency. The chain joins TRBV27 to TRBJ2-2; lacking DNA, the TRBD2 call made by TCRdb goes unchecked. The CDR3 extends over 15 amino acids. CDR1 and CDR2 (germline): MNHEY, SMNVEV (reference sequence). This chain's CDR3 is CASSFELAGPGELFF.

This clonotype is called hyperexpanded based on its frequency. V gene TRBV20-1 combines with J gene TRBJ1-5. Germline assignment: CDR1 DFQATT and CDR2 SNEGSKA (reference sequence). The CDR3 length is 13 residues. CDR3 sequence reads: CSAGRGGRQPQHF.

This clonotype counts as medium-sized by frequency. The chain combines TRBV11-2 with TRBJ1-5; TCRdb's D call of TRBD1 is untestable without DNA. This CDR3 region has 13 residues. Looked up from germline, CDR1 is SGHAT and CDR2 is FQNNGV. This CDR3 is CASSPGGQQPQHF. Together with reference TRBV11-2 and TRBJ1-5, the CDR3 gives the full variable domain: EAGVAQSPRYKIIEKRQSVAFWCNPISGHATLYWYQQILGQGPKLLIQFQNNGVVDDSQLPKDRFSAERLKGVDSTLKIQPAKLEDSAVYLCASSPGGQQPQHFGDGTRLSIL.

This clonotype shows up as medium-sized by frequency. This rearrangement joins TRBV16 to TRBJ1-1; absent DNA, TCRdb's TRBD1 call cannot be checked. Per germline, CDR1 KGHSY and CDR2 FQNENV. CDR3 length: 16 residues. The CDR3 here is CASSQGGASMNTEAFF.

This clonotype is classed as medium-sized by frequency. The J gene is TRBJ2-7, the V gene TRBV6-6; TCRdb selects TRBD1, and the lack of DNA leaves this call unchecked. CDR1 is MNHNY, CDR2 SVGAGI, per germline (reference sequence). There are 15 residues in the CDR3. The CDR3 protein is CASIHRDRSSYEQYF.

The CDR3 is CSASRITGGQGHYEQYF. V and J are TRBV20-1 and TRBJ2-7; with no DNA, the TCRdb D assignment of TRBD1 cannot be verified. The CDR3 consists of 17 residues. Germline V gene sequence: CDR1 DFQATT, CDR2 SNEGSKA (reference sequence).

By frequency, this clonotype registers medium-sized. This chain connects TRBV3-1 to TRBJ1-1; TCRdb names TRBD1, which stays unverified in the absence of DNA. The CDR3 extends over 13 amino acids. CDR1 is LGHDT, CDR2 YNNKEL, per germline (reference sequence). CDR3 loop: CASSQGRGTEAFF. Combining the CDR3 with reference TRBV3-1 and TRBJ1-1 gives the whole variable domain DTAVSQTPKYLVTQMGNDKSIKCEQNLGHDTMYWYKQDSKKFLKIMFSYNNKELIINETVPNRFSPKSPDKAHLNLHINSLELGDSAVYFCASSQGRGTEAFFGQGTRLTVV.

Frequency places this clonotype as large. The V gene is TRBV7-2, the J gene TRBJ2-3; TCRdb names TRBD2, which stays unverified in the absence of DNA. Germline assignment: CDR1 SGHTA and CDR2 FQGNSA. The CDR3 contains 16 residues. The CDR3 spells CASSSRGLAGADTQYF. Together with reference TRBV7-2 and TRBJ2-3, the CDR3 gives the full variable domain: GAGVSQSPSNKVTEKGKDVELRCDPISGHTALYWYRQSLGQGLEFLIYFQGNSAPDKSGLPSDRFSAERTGGSVSTLTIQRTQQEDSAVYLCASSSRGLAGADTQYFGPGTRLTVL.

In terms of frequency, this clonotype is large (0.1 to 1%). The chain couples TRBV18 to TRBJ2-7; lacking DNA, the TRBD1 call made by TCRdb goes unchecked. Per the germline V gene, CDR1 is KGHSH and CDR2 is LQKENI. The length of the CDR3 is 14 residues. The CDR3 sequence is CASSTGQGLGEQYF.

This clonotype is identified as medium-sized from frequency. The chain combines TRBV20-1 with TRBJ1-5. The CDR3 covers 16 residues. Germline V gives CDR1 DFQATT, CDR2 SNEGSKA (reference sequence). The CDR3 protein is CSASVFRVSAGQPQHF.

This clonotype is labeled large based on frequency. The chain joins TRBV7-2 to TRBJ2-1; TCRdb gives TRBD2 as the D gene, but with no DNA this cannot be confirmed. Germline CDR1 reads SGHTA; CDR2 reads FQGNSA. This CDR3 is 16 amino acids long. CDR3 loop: CASSLNGGKSYNEQFF.

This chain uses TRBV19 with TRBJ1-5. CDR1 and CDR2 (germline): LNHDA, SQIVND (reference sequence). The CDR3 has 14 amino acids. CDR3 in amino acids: CASSIAFMGQPQHF.

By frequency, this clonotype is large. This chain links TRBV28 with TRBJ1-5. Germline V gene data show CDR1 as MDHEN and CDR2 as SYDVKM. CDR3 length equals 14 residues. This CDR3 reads CASRPGGSNQPQHF.

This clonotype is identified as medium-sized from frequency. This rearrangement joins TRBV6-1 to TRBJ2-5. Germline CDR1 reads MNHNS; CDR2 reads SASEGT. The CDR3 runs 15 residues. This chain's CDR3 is CASSEAPASQETQYF.

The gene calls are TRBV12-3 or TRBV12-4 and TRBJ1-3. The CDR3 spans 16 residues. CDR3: CASSFRASRSGNTIYF.

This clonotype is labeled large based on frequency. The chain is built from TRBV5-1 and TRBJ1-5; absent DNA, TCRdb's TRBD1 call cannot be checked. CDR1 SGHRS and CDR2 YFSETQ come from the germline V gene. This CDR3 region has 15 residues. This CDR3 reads CASSTGTGGNQPQHF.

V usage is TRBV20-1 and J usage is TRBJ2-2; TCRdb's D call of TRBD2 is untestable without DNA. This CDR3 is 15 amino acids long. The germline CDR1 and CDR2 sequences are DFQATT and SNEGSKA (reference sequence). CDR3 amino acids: CSAGRGGFAPGELFF.